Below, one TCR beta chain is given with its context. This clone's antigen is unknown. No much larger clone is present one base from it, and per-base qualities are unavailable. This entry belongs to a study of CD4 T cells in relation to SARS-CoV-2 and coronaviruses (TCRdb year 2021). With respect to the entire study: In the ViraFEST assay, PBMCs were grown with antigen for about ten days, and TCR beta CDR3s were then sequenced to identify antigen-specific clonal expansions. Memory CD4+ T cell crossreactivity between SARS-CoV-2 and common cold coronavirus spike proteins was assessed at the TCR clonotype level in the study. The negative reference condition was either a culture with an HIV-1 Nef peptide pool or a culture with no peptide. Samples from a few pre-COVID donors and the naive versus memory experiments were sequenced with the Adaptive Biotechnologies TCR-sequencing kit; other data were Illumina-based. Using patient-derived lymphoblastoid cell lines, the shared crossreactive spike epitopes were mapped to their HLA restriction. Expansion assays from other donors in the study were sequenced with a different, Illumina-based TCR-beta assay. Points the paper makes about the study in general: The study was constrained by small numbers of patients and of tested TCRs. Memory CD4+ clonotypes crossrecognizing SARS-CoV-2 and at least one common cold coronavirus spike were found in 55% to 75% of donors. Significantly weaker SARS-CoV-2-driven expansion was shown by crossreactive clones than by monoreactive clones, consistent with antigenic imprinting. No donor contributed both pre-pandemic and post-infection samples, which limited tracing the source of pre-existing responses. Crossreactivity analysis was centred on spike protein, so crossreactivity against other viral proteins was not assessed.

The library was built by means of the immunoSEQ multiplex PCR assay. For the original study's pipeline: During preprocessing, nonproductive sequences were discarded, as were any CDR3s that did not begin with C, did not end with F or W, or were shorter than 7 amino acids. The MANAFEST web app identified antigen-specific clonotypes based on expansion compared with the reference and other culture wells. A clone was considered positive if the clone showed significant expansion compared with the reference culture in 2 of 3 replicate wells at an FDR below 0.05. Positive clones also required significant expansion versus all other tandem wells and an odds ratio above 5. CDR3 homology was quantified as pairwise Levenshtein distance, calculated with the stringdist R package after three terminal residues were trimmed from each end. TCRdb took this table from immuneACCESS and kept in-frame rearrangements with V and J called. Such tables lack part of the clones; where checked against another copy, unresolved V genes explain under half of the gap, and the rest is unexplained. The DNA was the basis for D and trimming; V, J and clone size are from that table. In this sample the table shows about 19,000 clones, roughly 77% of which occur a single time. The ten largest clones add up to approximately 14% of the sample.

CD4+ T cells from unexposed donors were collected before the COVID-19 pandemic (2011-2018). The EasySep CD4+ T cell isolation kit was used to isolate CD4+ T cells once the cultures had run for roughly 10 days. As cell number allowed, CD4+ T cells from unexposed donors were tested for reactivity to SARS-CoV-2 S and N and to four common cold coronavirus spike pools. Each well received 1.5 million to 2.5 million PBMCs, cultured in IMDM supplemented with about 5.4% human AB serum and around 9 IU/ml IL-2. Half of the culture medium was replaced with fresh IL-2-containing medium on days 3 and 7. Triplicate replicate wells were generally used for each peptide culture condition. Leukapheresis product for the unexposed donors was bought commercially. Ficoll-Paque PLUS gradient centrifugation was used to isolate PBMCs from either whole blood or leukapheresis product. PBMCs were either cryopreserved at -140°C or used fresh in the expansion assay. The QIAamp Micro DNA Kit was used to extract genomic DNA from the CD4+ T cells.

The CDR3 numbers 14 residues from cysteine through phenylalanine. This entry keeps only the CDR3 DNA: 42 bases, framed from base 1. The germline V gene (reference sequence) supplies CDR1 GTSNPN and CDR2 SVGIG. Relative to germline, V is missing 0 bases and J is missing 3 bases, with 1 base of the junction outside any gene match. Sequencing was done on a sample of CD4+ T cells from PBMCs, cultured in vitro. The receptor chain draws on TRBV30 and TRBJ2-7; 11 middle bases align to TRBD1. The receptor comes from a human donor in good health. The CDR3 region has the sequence CAWSVGTGGYEQYF. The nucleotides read TGTGCCTGGAGTGTGGGGACAGGGGGCTACGAGCAGTACTTC.